The 19 T cell receptor beta chains reported below all come from one sample, sequenced in a study of molecular identifiers for immune sequencing clone quantification. TCRdb analysed the PCR reads with MiXCR anew, one entry per CDR3 protein. Here the sample spans under 650,000 distinct CDR3 sequences, just under 20% being singletons. The source material was naive CD8+ T cells from blood, with Jurkat cell RNA spiked in. Subset denoted: FACS-sorted CD8+CD4-CCR7+CD45RA+ naive T cells. The receptors come from a human donor in good health. Some libraries in this study had Jurkat cell RNA spiked in.

This clonotype was seen many times. The chain has TRBV29-1 and TRBJ2-7; the D gene could be TRBD1 or TRBD2 (5 bases each). This CDR3 region has 15 residues. V was clipped by 6 bases and J by 0 bases, with 18 bases between them. Germline V CDR1 and CDR2: SQVTM, ANQGSEA. CDR3 sequence (DNA): TGCAGCGTGTTGGCCGGGACGGCAAGCTCCTACGAGCAGTACTTC. Translation gives CSVLAGTASSYEQYF.

This clonotype was detected many times. CDR3: CASSPSLTSAEQYF. The CDR3 region has the DNA TGTGCCAGCAGTCCCAGCCTGACTAGTGCCGAGCAGTACTTC. V gene TRBV12-3 or TRBV12-4 combines with J gene TRBJ2-7; weak D call: TRBD2 (6 bases). This CDR3 region has 14 residues. Deletions cut 5 bases from V and 6 bases from J, with 17 bases between.

This clonotype was seen at least ten times. The chain recombines TRBV6-2 or TRBV6-3 with TRBJ2-3; D might be TRBD1 or TRBD2, each matching 5 bases. The germline V gene has CDR1 MNHEY and CDR2 SVGEGT. V lost 3 bases and J lost 0, with 19 bases in between. This CDR3 is 18 amino acids long. The CDR3 loop reads CASSYLEGRDHSTDTQYF. The CDR3 region has the DNA TGTGCCAGCAGTTATCTCGAGGGAAGGGACCATAGCACAGATACGCAGTATTTT.

This clonotype has more than one count but fewer than ten. The chain combines TRBV27 with TRBJ1-6; D remains ambiguous. V was shortened by 8 bases and J by 14 bases, with 19 bases between the two germline ends. Germline V gives CDR1 MNHEY, CDR2 SMNVEV (reference sequence). The CDR3 extends over 13 amino acids. The DNA of the CDR3 is TGTGCCAGCGGACCTAAGATGATATATTCCCTCCACTTT. Translated, it gives CASGPKMIYSLHF.

In this sample, this clonotype turned up many times. The rearrangement uses TRBV12-3 or TRBV12-4 and TRBJ2-2; D possibly corresponds to TRBD2 (6 bases). The CDR3 covers 15 residues. V was shortened by 3 bases and J by 2 bases, with 10 bases between the two germline ends. The CDR3 loop is CASSFLALNTGELFF. The CDR3 nucleotides are TGTGCCAGCAGTTTTCTAGCGCTTAACACCGGGGAGCTGTTTTTT.

Regarding this clonotype: Given a much more abundant clone one base away, this may be a read error. The rearrangement uses TRBV30 and TRBJ2-7; D might be TRBD1 (6 bases). The germline V gene has CDR1 GTSNPN and CDR2 SVGIG (reference sequence). The CDR3 runs to 13 residues. In DNA, the CDR3 is TGTGTCTGGAGAAGGGACACTACCTACGAGCAGTACTTC. This encodes CVWRRDTTYEQYF.

This clonotype was counted ten times or more. This rearrangement joins TRBV5-1 to TRBJ2-5; D remains ambiguous. Germline CDR1 reads SGHRS; CDR2 reads YFSETQ. This CDR3 is 14 amino acids long. The V gene lost 2 bases and the J gene lost 4 bases, with 12 bases spanning the gap. CDR3 DNA: TGCGCCAGCAGCTTCTTGACCCAAGTAGAGACCCAGTACTTC. Translating it yields CASSFLTQVETQYF.

This clonotype was detected only a few times. The chain links TRBV5-1 to TRBJ1-2; 11 bases match TRBD1. Germline trimming cut 3 bases from V and 7 bases from J; bases unmatched to any gene: 11. The CDR3 runs to 16 residues. Germline V CDR1 and CDR2: SGHRS, YFSETQ. CDR3 nucleotide sequence: TGCGCCAGCAGCTCCACCGGGACAGGGGGATTTGGTGGCTACACCTTC. Translating it yields CASSSTGTGGFGGYTF.

Comments on this clonotype: This likely comes from a read error, as the CDR3 has no conserved phenylalanine or tryptophan at its end. This chain connects TRBV5-6 to TRBJ1-1; D ambiguous. The CDR3 runs 14 residues. Trimming took 1 base from V and 7 from J, leaving 14 bases between them. The germline V gene has CDR1 SGHDT and CDR2 YYEEEE. The CDR3 DNA follows: TGTGCCAGCAGCTTGACTGGGCCCCCCCATGAAGCTTTCTCT. It encodes CASSLTGPPHEAFS.

This clonotype was counted at least ten times. This chain connects TRBV20-1 to TRBJ2-2; 7 bases match TRBD1. The CDR3 runs to 15 residues. Germline-derived CDR1 and CDR2 are DFQATT and SNEGSKA (reference sequence). V shed 0 bases, J shed 3 bases, and the junction held 4 bases outside the gene matches. CDR3 DNA: TGCAGTGCTAGAGATCTCGGACAGGACACCGGGGAGCTGTTTTTT. This translates into CSARDLGQDTGELFF.

V gene TRBV7-9 combines with J gene TRBJ2-1; a weak D match, TRBD2 (6 bases). Germline V gene sequence: CDR1 SEHNR, CDR2 FQNEAQ (reference sequence). V was trimmed by 3 bases and J by 0 bases, leaving 18 bases between them. This CDR3 spans 18 amino acids. The CDR3, as DNA: TGTGCCAGCAGCTTGCCGGGACTCACCCTGAGCTCCTACAATGAGCAGTTCTTC. It codes for CASSLPGLTLSSYNEQFF.

This clonotype showed up just a few times. A much larger clone sits a single nucleotide away, making a read error possible. The chain links TRBV27 to TRBJ1-5; D possibly corresponds to TRBD1 (6 bases). CDR1 is MNHEY and CDR2 is SMNVEV in the germline V gene (reference sequence). The CDR3 is made up of 15 amino acids. In DNA form, the CDR3 reads TGTGCCAGCAGTACCACAGGGTATGGCAATCAGCCCCGGCATTTT. It translates to CASSTTGYGNQPRHF.

In its sample, this clonotype was seen a few times. J is TRBJ1-2 and V is TRBV13; 10 bases align to TRBD1. V was clipped by 4 bases and J by 8 bases; unmatched bases: 10. The germline V gene encodes CDR1 PRHDT and CDR2 FYEKMQ (reference sequence). The CDR3 sequence is 15 residues long. The CDR3 reads CASSSTRQGAEGYTF. The DNA of the CDR3 is TGTGCCAGCAGCTCAACTAGACAGGGGGCGGAAGGCTACACCTTC. Drawing the rest from reference TRBV13 and TRBJ1-2, the complete variable domain is AAGVIQSPRHLIKEKRETATLKCYPIPRHDTVYWYQQGPGQDPQFLISFYEKMQSDKGSIPDRFSAQQFSDYHSELNMSSLELGDSALYFCASSSTRQGAEGYTFGSGTRLTVV.

V gene TRBV20-1 combines with J gene TRBJ2-1; maybe TRBD1 (5 bases). This CDR3 comprises 14 residues. V lost 4 bases and J lost 2, with 12 bases in between. Germline V gene data show CDR1 as DFQATT and CDR2 as SNEGSKA (reference sequence). The DNA for the CDR3 is TGCAGTGCTAATACCAGGGTTACCTACAATGAGCAGTTCTTC. Protein: CSANTRVTYNEQFF.

This clonotype was seen ten or more times. V is TRBV4-1 and J is TRBJ2-3, with TRBD1 identical over 9 bases. In germline, CDR1 is MGHRA, CDR2 YSYEKL. V trimming: 4 bases; J trimming: 6 bases; junction bases outside the gene matches: 8. This CDR3 has 15 amino acids. The CDR3 reads CASSLPGTGYDTQYF. The CDR3 DNA reads as TGCGCCAGCAGCCTCCCCGGGACAGGGTATGATACGCAGTATTTT.

Comment on this clonotype: Being one base from a much bigger clone, this may be a read error. The chain is built from TRBV2 and TRBJ2-3; D not resolved. From germline, CDR1 is SNHLY and CDR2 FYNNEI. The CDR3 runs 10 residues. CDR3 bases: TGTGCCTGCAGAGGAAATACGCAGTATTTT. Translation: CACRGNTQYF. Drawing the rest from reference TRBV2 and TRBJ2-3, the complete variable domain is EPEVTQTPSHQVTQMGQEVILRCVPISNHLYFYWYRQILGQKVEFLVSFYNNEISEKSEIFDDQFSVERPDGSNFTLKIRSTKLEDSAMYFCACRGNTQYFGPGTRLTVL.

The sample holds many counts of this clonotype. The rearrangement joins TRBV20-1 to TRBJ2-7; TRBD2 matches 7 bases. Germline CDR1 is DFQATT and CDR2 is SNEGSKA (reference sequence). The CDR3 has 16 amino acids. Unmatched junction bases numbered 14, after V lost 1 base and J lost 5 bases. The DNA for the CDR3 is TGCAGTGCTAGAGGGGGAGGGGACGGAGGATTTGACGAGCAGTACTTC. It codes for CSARGGGDGGFDEQYF.

In its sample, this clonotype was seen many times. The genes are TRBV7-9 and TRBJ1-1; D remains unclear. Germline loops: CDR1 SEHNR, CDR2 FQNEAQ (reference sequence). Trimming took off 3 bases at V and 3 bases at J, with 5 bases between the two ends. This CDR3 contains 12 residues. In nucleotides, the CDR3 is TGTGCCAGCAGCTTGGGGTACACTGAAGCTTTCTTT. Its protein is CASSLGYTEAFF.

This clonotype has at least ten counts. The CDR3 sequence: CASSHALDEEQYF. The CDR3 DNA is TGCGCCAGCAGCCACGCACTAGATGAGGAGCAGTACTTC. V gene TRBV4-1 combines with J gene TRBJ2-7; D might be TRBD2 (5 bases). V was trimmed by 3 bases and J by 7 bases, leaving 13 bases between them. Germline V CDR1 and CDR2: MGHRA, YSYEKL. The CDR3 has 13 residues.